The 5 T cell receptor beta chains presented below share a single source sample, sequenced in a study of OX40 agonist ivuxolimab in advanced cancers. The protocol used for the library was the immunoSEQ multiplex PCR assay. The immuneACCESS repertoire file appears here via TCRdb, limited to in-frame rearrangements. These files lack a portion of the clones; in checked studies, under half of the deficit traces to unresolved V genes, and the cause of the others is not known. This sample lists 40,000 or so clones; over 65% were detected once. About 15% of the sample lies in the top ten. The specimen comprised CD4+ or CD8+ T cells sorted from blood, sampled in a trial of the OX40 agonist ivuxolimab. These receptors were obtained from an adult with an advanced solid tumor such as melanoma, head and neck, liver or kidney cancer.

The V call is TRBV5-4, the J call TRBJ2-1, with 8 nucleotides matching TRBD1. CDR3 length: 16 amino acids. Germline trimming cut 3 bases from V and 8 bases from J; bases unmatched to any gene: 13. In germline, CDR1 is SGHNT, CDR2 YYREEE (reference sequence). The CDR3 sequence is CASSYPQGVLIDEQFF. DNA for the CDR3: TGTGCCAGCAGCTACCCACAGGGGGTGCTTATTGATGAGCAGTTCTTC.

This clone came up a few times. Different DNA sequences within this sample yield the same CDR3. The genes are TRBV28 and TRBJ2-3; 8 bases line up with TRBD1. CDR3 length: 18 residues. Germline assignment: CDR1 MDHEN and CDR2 SYDVKM. V gave up 6 bases and J gave up 1 base; unmatched junction bases: 15. The DNA of the CDR3 is TGTGCCAGCAGCCAACTCTTTTACAGGGGGAGAGGCACAGATACGCAGTATTTT. Translation gives CASSQLFYRGRGTDTQYF.

The V gene is TRBV6-5, the J gene TRBJ2-5; D is tentatively TRBD1 or TRBD2 (5 bases each). This CDR3 has 15 amino acids. V lost 6 bases and J 1 base, leaving 15 bases between the germline ends. From germline, CDR1 is MNHEY and CDR2 SVGAGI. The CDR3, as DNA: TGTGCCAGCAGGGCTCGGGACGAGGGCCAAGAGACCCAGTACTTC. This encodes CASRARDEGQETQYF.

The V gene is TRBV27, the J gene TRBJ1-2, with D possibly TRBD1 on 5 matching bases. CDR1 and CDR2 from the germline V gene are MNHEY and SMNVEV (reference sequence). V lost 1 base to trimming and J lost 4 bases, with 10 bases between them. The CDR3 has 14 amino acids. This CDR3 is CASSLLAGSYGYTF. As DNA, the CDR3 is TGTGCCAGCAGTTTATTAGCAGGGTCCTATGGCTACACCTTC.

The rearrangement links TRBV11-2 to TRBJ2-1; tentatively, D is TRBD2 (5 bases). The length of the CDR3 is 13 residues. The germline V gene encodes CDR1 SGHAT and CDR2 FQNNGV. Trimming shortened V by 0 bases and J by 15 bases, and 15 bases separated the two germline ends. The CDR3 loop reads CASSLDGSELGFF. The CDR3 coding sequence is TGTGCCAGCAGCTTAGATGGGAGCGAGCTAGGGTTCTTC.